The 3 T cell receptor beta chains in this list originate from one sample, sequenced in a study of beta chain features in type 1 diabetes. General study results and limits: People with Type 1 diabetes carried modestly yet significantly shorter TCRB CDR3s in all four CD4+ subsets.

Every isolated RNA sample was fully reverse transcribed, so sequencing captured expressed TCRB transcripts. Data came from immunoSEQ multiplex PCR; TCRdb stores just in-frame clones and leaves some out. The sample includes approximately 170,000 clones, roughly 8% of them seen just once. The antigens of these receptors remain unknown. The sequenced sample was central memory CD4+ T cells from blood. The receptors stem from a man in his late teens or twenties with type 1 diabetes.

This clone was observed a handful of times. The V gene is TRBV5-1, the J gene TRBJ2-7; TRBD2 agrees at 9 bases. This CDR3 spans 13 amino acids. V trimming: 3 bases; J trimming: 4 bases; junction bases outside the gene matches: 2. The germline V gene encodes CDR1 SGHRS and CDR2 YFSETQ. The CDR3 protein is CASSSGLAYEQYF. CDR3 coding DNA: TGCGCCAGCAGCTCGGGACTAGCTTACGAGCAGTACTTC.

This sequence joins TRBV28 and TRBJ1-5, with D tentatively TRBD1 (5 bases). The CDR3 sequence is 16 residues long. From germline, CDR1 is MDHEN and CDR2 SYDVKM. V was cut by 6 bases and J by 2 bases, with 17 bases left in between. The chain's CDR3 is CASSLPRQSRNQPQHF. CDR3 coding DNA: TGTGCCAGCAGCCTCCCAAGACAGAGTCGCAATCAGCCCCAGCATTTT.

In this sample, this clone turned up a few times. One end of the junction varies from germline; a read error may be responsible. The chain carries TRBV30 and TRBJ1-6; TRBD1 matches at 7 bases. The germline V gene encodes CDR1 GTSNPN and CDR2 SVGIG (reference sequence). The length of the CDR3 is 12 residues. The CDR3 here is CAGDSYNPPLHF. The CDR3 coding sequence is TGTGCCGGGGACAGCTATAATCCACCCCTCCACTTT. The entire variable domain, with the rest obtained from reference TRBV30 and TRBJ1-6, is as follows: SQTIHQWPATLVQPVGSPLSLECTVEGTSNPNLYWYRQAAGRGLQLLFYSVGIGQISSEVPQNLSASRPQDRQFILSSKKLLLSDSGFYLCAGDSYNPPLHFGNGTRLTVT.